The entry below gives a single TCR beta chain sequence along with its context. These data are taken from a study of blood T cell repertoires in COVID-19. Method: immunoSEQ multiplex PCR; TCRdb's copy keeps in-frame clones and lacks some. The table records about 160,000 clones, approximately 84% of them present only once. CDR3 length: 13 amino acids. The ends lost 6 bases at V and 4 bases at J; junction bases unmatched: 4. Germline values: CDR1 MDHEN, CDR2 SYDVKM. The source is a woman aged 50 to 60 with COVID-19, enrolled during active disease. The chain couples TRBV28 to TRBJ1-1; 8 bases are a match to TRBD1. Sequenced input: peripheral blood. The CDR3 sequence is CASRPTGGTEAFF. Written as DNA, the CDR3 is TGTGCCAGCAGACCAACAGGGGGCACTGAAGCTTTCTTT.